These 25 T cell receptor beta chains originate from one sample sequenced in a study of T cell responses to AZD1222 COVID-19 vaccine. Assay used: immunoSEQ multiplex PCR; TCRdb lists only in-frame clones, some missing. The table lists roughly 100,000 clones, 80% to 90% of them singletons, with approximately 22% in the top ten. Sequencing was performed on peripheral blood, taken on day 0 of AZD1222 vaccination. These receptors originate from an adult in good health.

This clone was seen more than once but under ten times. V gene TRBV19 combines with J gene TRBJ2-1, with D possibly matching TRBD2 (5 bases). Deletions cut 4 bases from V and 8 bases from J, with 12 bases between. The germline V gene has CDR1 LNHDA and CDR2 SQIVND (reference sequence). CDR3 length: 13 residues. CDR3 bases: TGTGCCAGTAGTACCCCCTCAGCGGATGAGCAGTTCTTC. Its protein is CASSTPSADEQFF.

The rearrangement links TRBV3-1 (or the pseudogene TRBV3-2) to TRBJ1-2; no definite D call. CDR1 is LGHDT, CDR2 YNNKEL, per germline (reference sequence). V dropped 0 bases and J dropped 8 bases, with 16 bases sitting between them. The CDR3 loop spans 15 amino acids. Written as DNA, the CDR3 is TGTGCCAGCAGCCAAGATTTGGGAGGGATTGAAGGCTACACCTTC. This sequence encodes CASSQDLGGIEGYTF.

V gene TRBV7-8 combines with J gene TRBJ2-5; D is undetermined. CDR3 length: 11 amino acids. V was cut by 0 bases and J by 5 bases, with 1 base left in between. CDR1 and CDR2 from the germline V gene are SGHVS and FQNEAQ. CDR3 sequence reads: CASSLAETQYF. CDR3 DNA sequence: TGTGCCAGCAGCTTAGCGGAGACCCAGTACTTC.

The CDR3 DNA follows: TGTGCCAGCAGTGAAGGAGGCATCTATGGCTACACCTTC. Its protein product is CASSEGGIYGYTF. V is TRBV2 and J is TRBJ1-2; D uncertain. Germline CDR1 and CDR2: SNHLY and FYNNEI. Trimming took 1 base from V and 4 from J, leaving 7 bases between them. The CDR3 has 13 amino acids. The full variable domain, with the rest looked up from reference TRBV2 and TRBJ1-2, is EPEVTQTPSHQVTQMGQEVILRCVPISNHLYFYWYRQILGQKVEFLVSFYNNEISEKSEIFDDQFSVERPDGSNFTLKIRSTKLEDSAMYFCASSEGGIYGYTFGSGTRLTVV.

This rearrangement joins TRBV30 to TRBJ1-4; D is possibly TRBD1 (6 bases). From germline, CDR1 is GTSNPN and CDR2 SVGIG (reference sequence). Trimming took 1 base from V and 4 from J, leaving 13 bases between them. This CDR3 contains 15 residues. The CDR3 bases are TGTGCCTGGAGTGCTCCGGGACACCTTAATGAAAAACTGTTTTTT. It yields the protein CAWSAPGHLNEKLFF.

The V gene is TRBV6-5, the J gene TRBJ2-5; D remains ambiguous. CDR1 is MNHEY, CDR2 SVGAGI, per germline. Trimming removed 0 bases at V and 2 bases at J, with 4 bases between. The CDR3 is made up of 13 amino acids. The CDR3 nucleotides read TGTGCCAGCAGTTACTCCAGTCAAGAGACCCAGTACTTC. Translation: CASSYSSQETQYF.

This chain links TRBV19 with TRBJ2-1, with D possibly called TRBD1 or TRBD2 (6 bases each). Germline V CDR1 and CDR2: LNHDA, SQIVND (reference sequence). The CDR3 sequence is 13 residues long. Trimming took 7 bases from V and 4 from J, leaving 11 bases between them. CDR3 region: CASKEGTYNEQFF. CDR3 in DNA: TGTGCCAGTAAGGAGGGGACATACAATGAGCAGTTCTTC.

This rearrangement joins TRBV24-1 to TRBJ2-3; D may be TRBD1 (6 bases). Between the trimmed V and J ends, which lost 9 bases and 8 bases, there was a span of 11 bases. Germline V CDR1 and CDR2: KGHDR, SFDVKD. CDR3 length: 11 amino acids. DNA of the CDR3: TGTGCCACCGCAGGGGTCACTACGCAGTATTTT. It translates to CATAGVTTQYF.

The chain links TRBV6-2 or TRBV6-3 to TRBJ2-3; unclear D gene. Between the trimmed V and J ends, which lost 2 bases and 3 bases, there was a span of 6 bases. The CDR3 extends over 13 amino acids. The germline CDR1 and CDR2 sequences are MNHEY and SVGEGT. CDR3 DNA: TGTGCCAGCAGTTACCCTATGACAGATACGCAGTATTTT. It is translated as CASSYPMTDTQYF.

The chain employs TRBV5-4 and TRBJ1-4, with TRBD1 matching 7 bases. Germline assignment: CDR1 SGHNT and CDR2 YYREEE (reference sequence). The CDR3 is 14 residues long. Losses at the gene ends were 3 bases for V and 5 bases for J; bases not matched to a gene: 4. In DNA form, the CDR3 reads TGTGCCAGCAGCTCGGGACAGAGAAATGAAAAACTGTTTTTT. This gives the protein CASSSGQRNEKLFF.

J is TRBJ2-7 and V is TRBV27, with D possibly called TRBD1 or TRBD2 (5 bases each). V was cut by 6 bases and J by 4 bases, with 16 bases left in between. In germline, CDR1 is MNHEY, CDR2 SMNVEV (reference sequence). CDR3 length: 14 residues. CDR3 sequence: CASSPRIGAYEQYF. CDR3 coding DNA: TGTGCCAGCAGCCCCAGGATCGGGGCTTACGAGCAGTACTTC.

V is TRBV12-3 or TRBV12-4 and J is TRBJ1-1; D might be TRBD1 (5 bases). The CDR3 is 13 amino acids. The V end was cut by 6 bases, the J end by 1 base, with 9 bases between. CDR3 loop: CASSRTGNTEAFF. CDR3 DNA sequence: TGTGCCAGCAGCCGTACAGGGAACACTGAAGCTTTCTTT.

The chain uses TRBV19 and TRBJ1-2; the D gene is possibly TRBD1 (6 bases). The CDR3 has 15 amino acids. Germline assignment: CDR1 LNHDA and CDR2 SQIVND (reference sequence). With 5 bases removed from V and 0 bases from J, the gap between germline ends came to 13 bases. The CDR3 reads CASSSTHRANYGYTF. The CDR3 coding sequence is TGTGCCAGTAGTTCTACACACAGGGCTAACTATGGCTACACCTTC.

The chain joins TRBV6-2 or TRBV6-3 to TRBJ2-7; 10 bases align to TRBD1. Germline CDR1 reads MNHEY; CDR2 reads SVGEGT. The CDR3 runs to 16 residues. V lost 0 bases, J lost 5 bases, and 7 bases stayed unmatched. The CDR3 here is CASSYSSRDRGNEQYF. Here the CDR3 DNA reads TGTGCCAGCAGTTACTCTAGTCGGGACAGGGGAAACGAGCAGTACTTC.

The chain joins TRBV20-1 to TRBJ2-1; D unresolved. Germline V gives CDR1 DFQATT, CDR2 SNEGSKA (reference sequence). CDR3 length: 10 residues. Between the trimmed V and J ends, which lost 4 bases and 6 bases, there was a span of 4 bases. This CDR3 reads CSAKRNEQFF. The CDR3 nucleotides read TGCAGTGCTAAACGCAATGAGCAGTTCTTC.

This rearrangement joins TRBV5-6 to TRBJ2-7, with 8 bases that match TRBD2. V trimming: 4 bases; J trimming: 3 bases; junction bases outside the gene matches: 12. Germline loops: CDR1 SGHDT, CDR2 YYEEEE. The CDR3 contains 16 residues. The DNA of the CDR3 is TGTGCCAGCAGCCACCCGGGTAGCGGGGCACTCTACGAGCAGTACTTC. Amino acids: CASSHPGSGALYEQYF.

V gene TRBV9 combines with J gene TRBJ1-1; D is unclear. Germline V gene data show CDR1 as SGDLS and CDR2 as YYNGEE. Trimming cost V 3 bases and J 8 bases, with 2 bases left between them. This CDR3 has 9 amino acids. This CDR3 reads CASSAEAFF. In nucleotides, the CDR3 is TGTGCCAGCAGCGCCGAAGCTTTCTTT.

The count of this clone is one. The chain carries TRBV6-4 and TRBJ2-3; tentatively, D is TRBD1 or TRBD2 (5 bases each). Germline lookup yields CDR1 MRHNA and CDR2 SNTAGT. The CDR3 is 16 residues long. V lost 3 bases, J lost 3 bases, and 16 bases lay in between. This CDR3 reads CASSEGDLGSTDTQYF. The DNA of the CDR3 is TGTGCCAGCAGTGAGGGGGATCTAGGGTCTACAGATACGCAGTATTTT.

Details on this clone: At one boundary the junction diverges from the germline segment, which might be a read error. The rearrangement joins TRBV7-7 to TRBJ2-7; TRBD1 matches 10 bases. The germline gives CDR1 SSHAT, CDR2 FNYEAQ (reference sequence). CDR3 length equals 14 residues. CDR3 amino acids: CASSSPGQGYEQYF. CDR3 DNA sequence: TGTGCTAGCAGTTCTCCGGGACAGGGGTACGAGCAGTACTTC.

In DNA, the CDR3 is TGTGCCAGCAGTTTAACGCCGGACAGCCCCTATGGCTACACCTTC. This codes for CASSLTPDSPYGYTF. The chain carries TRBV28 and TRBJ1-2; TRBD1 might be the D (6 bases). Germline V gives CDR1 MDHEN, CDR2 SYDVKM. V dropped 2 bases and J dropped 4 bases, with 14 bases sitting between them. This CDR3 contains 15 residues.

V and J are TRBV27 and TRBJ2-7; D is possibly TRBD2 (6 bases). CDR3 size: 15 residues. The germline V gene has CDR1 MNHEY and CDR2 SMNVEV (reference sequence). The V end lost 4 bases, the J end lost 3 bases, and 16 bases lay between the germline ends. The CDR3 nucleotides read TGTGCCAGCAGTTCCGGGACTGGAGGGATCTACGAGCAGTACTTC. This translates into CASSSGTGGIYEQYF.

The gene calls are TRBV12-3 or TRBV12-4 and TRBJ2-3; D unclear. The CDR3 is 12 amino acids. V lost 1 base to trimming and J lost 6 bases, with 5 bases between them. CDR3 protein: CASSLVSDTQYF. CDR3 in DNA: TGTGCCAGCAGTTTAGTCTCGGATACGCAGTATTTT.

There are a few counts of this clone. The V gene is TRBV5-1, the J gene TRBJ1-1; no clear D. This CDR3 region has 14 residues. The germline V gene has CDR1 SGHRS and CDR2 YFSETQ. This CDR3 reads CVSRNPAVNTEAFF. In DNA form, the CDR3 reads TGCGTTTCAAGAAACCCCGCGGTGAACACTGAAGCTTTCTTT.

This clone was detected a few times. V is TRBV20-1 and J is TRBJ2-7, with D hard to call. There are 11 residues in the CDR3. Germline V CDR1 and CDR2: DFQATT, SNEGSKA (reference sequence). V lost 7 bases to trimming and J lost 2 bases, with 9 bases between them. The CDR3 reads CSVGRTYEQYF. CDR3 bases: TGCAGTGTCGGCAGAACCTACGAGCAGTACTTC.

Written as DNA, the CDR3 is TGTGCCAGCAGTACAATGGCTGGCCGCGTGGGTCAAGAGACCCAGTACTTC. Protein sequence: CASSTMAGRVGQETQYF. The V gene is TRBV6-2 or TRBV6-3, the J gene TRBJ2-5; D is uncertain. The V end lost 5 bases, the J end lost 2 bases, and 21 bases lay between the germline ends. The germline V gene has CDR1 MNHEY and CDR2 SVGEGT. The CDR3 loop spans 17 amino acids.